This record looks at one TCR beta chain sequence and its context. This clonotype has just a few counts. Its antigen target is currently unknown. Base-call qualities are not available, and no considerably larger clone is one nucleotide away. The library came from RT-PCR. Reads for this sample came from an Illumina HiSeq 2500. Starting from the raw public reads, TCRdb applied fastp trimming at Q25, assembled clones with MiXCR and retained in-frame beta chains. Each record represents a unique CDR3 protein, reported with the most common genes and DNA among its rows. This sample gives just under 550,000 distinct CDR3 sequences in total; roughly a quarter of them show up just once. The ten largest clones capture roughly 2.8% of the sample. This sample was taken from a study of response to subunit inactivated influenza vaccine (dated by TCRdb to about 2018). About the full investigation: The study used deep quantitative T cell receptor repertoire profiling to track responses to a trivalent subunit inactivated influenza vaccine. What the authors observed across the whole study: According to the authors, only a limited number of new T cells may be recruited by each seasonal influenza vaccination.

A further study also used this sample, focusing on T cells expressing NK-cell markers. As the second publication notes: TCR beta cDNA libraries were prepared using 5'RACE template switching, which introduced a universal primer site and unique molecular identifiers. In sorted CD3+CD56+NKG2C+, CD3+CD56+NKG2C- and CD3+CD56-NKG2C+ T-cell subsets from roughly 8 donors, TCR beta-chain repertoires were profiled. Of the eight sequenced donors, seven were found to be HCMV-seropositive and one was found to be HCMV-seronegative. To restrict sorting to alphabetaTCR-expressing T cells, an anti-gammadeltaTCR antibody was added in several experiments. In more than five donors, the dominant CD3+CD56+NKG2C+ clonotypes were found to rank among the top 10 CD8+ clonotypes and to make up about 1.0-7.5% of CD8+ T cells. Those dominant clonotypes were again the most abundant among CD3+CD56-NKG2C+ cells in a few donors, at about 25-60.1%. Whether the expanded NKG2C-expressing T cell clones were specific for HCMV antigens was left unclear. The eight sequenced donors were randomly selected healthy volunteers, three men and five women. A commercial ELISA kit detecting HCMV-specific IgG in serum was used to determine HCMV serostatus. Ficoll density gradient centrifugation was used to isolate peripheral blood mononuclear cells from blood. CD4+ and CD8+ T cells were isolated from PBMC by magnetic immunoseparation with Miltenyi isolation kits. Synthesis of cDNA was primed from the TCR beta constant segment and was followed by two consecutive PCR amplification steps. Sequencing of the libraries produced 2 x 150 bp reads on Illumina HiSeq 2000/2500, MiSeq or NextSeq. MIGEC was used to demultiplex reads and group the reads by UMI, and MiTCR was used to assemble and quantify clonotypes. To exclude erroneous sequences, any TCR cDNA sequence not supported by at least two reads was discarded. The tcR package was used for downstream repertoire analysis, and clonotypes were matched between fractions using CDR3 nucleotide sequence together with V segment. Antigen specificity was annotated against VDJdb with VDJmatch, allowing one amino acid substitution in CDR3.

This specimen consisted of CD4+ T cells sorted from PBMCs, obtained roughly 12 days after vaccination. This sequence was found in a man in his forties or fifties who received an inactivated influenza vaccine. Donor details come from another sample of the same person, matched by shared clones.

The nucleotide sequence is given as TGCAGTGCTATGGGCGAGAACTATGGCTACACCTTC. Translated, it reads CSAMGENYGYTF. The sequence is built from TRBV20-1 and TRBJ1-2, with no reliable assignment of the D segment. As encoded in the germline V gene (reference sequence), CDR1 is DFQATT while CDR2 is SNEGSKA. V lost 4 bases and J lost 2 bases; the stretch between them is 8 bases long. Spanning cysteine to phenylalanine, the CDR3 consists of 12 amino acids. The entry retains the CDR3 DNA only, 36 bases that are in frame from base 1.